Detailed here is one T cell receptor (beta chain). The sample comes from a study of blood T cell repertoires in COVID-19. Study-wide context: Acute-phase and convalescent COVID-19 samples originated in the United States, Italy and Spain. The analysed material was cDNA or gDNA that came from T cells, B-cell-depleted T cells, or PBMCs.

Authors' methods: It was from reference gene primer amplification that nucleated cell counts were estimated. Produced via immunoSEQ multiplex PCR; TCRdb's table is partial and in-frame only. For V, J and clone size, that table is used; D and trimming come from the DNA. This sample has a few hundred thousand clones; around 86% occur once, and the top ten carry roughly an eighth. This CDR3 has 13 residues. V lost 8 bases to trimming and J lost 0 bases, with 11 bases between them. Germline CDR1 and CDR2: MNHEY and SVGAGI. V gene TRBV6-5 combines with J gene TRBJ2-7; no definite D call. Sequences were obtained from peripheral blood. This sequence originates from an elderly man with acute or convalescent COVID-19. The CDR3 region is CASSQAASYEQYF. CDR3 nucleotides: TGTGCCAGCTCCCAGGCTGCCTCCTACGAGCAGTACTTC.